These T cell receptor beta chains were read from a single sample in a study of T cell responses to AZD1222 COVID-19 vaccine. Here immunoSEQ multiplex PCR was the method, and the copy in TCRdb shows in-frame clones only, minus some. The sample lists more than 150,000 clones; approximately 92% were seen once. The sample consisted of peripheral blood, taken on day 0 of AZD1222 vaccination. The receptors were gathered from an adult in good health. Each CDR3 is given with its conserved first and last residue. D genes are given only for firm matches. For some rows the clone size is stated as once, few or many, or as a class when expanded; others skip it.

clone size,J gene,V gene,D gene,CDR3 protein,CDR3 DNA
NA,TRBJ1-5,TRBV7-9,NA,CASSPDEGTFRNQPQHF,TGTGCCAGCAGCCCCGATGAGGGAACCTTTCGAAATCAGCCCCAGCATTTT
NA,TRBJ1-2,TRBV4-1,NA,CASSQQDSRFSGYTF,TGCGCCAGCAGCCAACAGGACAGCCGGTTCTCTGGCTACACCTTC
once,TRBJ2-1,TRBV7-2,TRBD2,CASSGGLAGYNEQFF,TGTGCCAGCAGCGGGGGACTAGCGGGGTACAATGAGCAGTTCTTC
NA,TRBJ1-1,TRBV19,TRBD1,CASSIGGTENTEAFF,TGTGCCAGTAGTATAGGAGGGACAGAGAACACTGAAGCTTTCTTT
few,TRBJ1-6,TRBV6-4,NA,CASSGVYPVLRGCYNSPLHF,TGTGCCAGCAGTGGGGTTTATCCGGTCCTGAGGGGATGCTATAATTCACCCCTCCACTTT
NA,TRBJ1-2,TRBV2,TRBD1,CASSDPGQGSYGYTF,TGTGCCAGCAGTGATCCTGGACAGGGGAGCTATGGCTACACCTTC
few,TRBJ2-1,TRBV29-1,NA,CSVARAEVRNEQFF,TGCAGCGTTGCTAGAGCGGAGGTGAGGAATGAGCAGTTCTTC
NA,TRBJ2-1,TRBV9,TRBD1,CASSPTTGGSLSYNEQFF,TGTGCCAGCAGCCCTACCACAGGGGGTTCCCTCTCCTACAATGAGCAGTTCTTC
NA,TRBJ1-3,TRBV30,NA,CAWSTGNTIYF,TGTGCCTGGAGTACTGGAAACACCATATATTTT
NA,TRBJ2-1,TRBV15,NA,CATSRDPLNEQFF,TGTGCCACCAGCAGAGATCCCCTCAATGAGCAGTTCTTC
NA,TRBJ2-3,TRBV25-1,NA,CASSGEADTQYF,TGTGCCAGCAGTGGTGAAGCAGATACGCAGTATTTT
NA,TRBJ1-1,TRBV11-2,NA,CASSLWVTEAFF,TGTGCCAGCAGCCTCTGGGTCACTGAAGCTTTCTTT
NA,TRBJ2-4,TRBV5-4,NA,CASSLKLAKNIQYF,TGTGCCAGCAGCTTGAAGCTAGCCAAAAACATTCAGTACTTC
NA,TRBJ2-7,TRBV4-1,TRBD2,CASSQGGLADYEQYF,TGCGCCAGCAGCCAAGGGGGACTAGCGGATTACGAGCAGTACTTC
NA,TRBJ2-3,TRBV28,TRBD1,CASSRQGDTQYF,TGTGCCAGCAGTCGACAGGGGGACACGCAGTATTTT
NA,TRBJ2-7,TRBV30,NA,CAWSSGAKAYF,TGTGCCTGGAGCTCAGGGGCAAAGGCGTACTTC
NA,TRBJ1-5,TRBV7-8,NA,CASSLDSGTEQPQHF,TGTGCCAGCAGCTTAGACTCGGGAACAGAACAGCCCCAGCATTTT
NA,TRBJ2-7,TRBV5-4,TRBD2,CASSFAGGPQGEQYF,TGTGCCAGCAGCTTCGCGGGAGGCCCCCAGGGCGAGCAGTACTTC
NA,TRBJ1-5,TRBV28,TRBD1,CASRYDRVSGQPQHF,TGTGCCAGCAGATACGACAGGGTTTCTGGTCAGCCCCAGCATTTT
NA,TRBJ1-5,TRBV19,NA,CASSIGRGQYSNQPQHF,TGTGCCAGTAGTATAGGGAGGGGACAATATAGCAATCAGCCCCAGCATTTT
NA,TRBJ1-4,TRBV11-2,NA,CASSPRGTTNEKLFF,TGTGCCAGCAGCCCACGAGGGACGACTAATGAAAAACTGTTTTTT
NA,TRBJ1-2,TRBV30,NA,CAWSGGARSAYGYTF,TGTGCCTGGAGTGGTGGGGCCAGATCGGCCTATGGCTACACCTTC
NA,TRBJ2-7,TRBV18,TRBD1,CASSRSDRGSYEQYF,TGTGCCAGCTCACGATCAGACAGGGGATCCTACGAGCAGTACTTC
NA,TRBJ1-1,TRBV9,NA,CASSVAAEGPEAFF,TGTGCCAGCAGCGTAGCGGCAGAAGGGCCTGAAGCTTTCTTT
NA,TRBJ2-5,TRBV5-5,NA,CASSSGDGGLAETQYF,TGTGCCAGCAGCTCTGGGGATGGGGGGCTAGCAGAGACCCAGTACTTC
NA,TRBJ1-2,TRBV6-5,NA,CASKGDLAYGYTF,TGTGCCAGCAAGGGCGACCTAGCATATGGCTACACCTTC
NA,TRBJ1-6,TRBV4-3,NA,CASSQDWGGPNSPLHF,TGCGCCAGCAGCCAAGATTGGGGCGGCCCTAATTCACCCCTCCACTTT
NA,TRBJ1-3,TRBV28,NA,CASSLRAGRYSGNTIYF,TGTGCCAGCAGTTTAAGGGCGGGGCGGTACTCTGGAAACACCATATATTTT
NA,TRBJ2-1,TRBV14,NA,CASSQALVSEQFF,TGTGCCAGCAGCCAGGCTTTAGTTTCTGAGCAGTTCTTC
once,TRBJ2-7,TRBV7-2,NA,CASSMDESYEQYF,TGTGCCAGCAGTATGGACGAATCCTACGAGCAGTACTTC
NA,TRBJ2-7,TRBV10-3,NA,CAISVEQGATYEQYF,TGTGCCATCAGTGTTGAGCAGGGCGCGACCTACGAGCAGTACTTC
NA,TRBJ2-7,TRBV27,TRBD1,CASSLGTGSYEQYF,TGTGCCAGCAGCCTCGGGACAGGGTCCTACGAGCAGTACTTC